The clone carrying this TCR beta chain was detected once. Per the original data handling: The assay estimated nucleated cells by amplifying reference gene primers. Libraries were prepared by immunoSEQ multiplex PCR; TCRdb keeps only in-frame clonotypes and omits some of them. The V and J calls and clone size were taken over from that table, and D and trimming were inferred from the DNA. The sample has approximately 210,000 clones, around 90% seen once. The entry originates in a study of blood T cell repertoires in COVID-19. Across the study: There were acute and convalescent COVID-19 samples, and they came from the United States, Italy and Spain. PBMCs, B-cell-depleted T cells, or T cells were the source of the cDNA or gDNA that made up the material.

Per germline, CDR1 MNHNY and CDR2 SVGAGI (reference sequence). This CDR3 region has 13 residues. The V end lost 6 bases, the J end lost 2 bases, and 9 bases lay between the germline ends. This TCR came from a man aged 30 to 45 with acute or convalescent COVID-19. Source material: peripheral blood. The chain carries TRBV6-6 and TRBJ2-3; D possibly corresponds to TRBD1 (5 bases). CDR3 region: CASRLDNTDTQYF. Written as DNA, the CDR3 is TGTGCCAGCAGGTTGGACAACACAGATACGCAGTATTTT.